In this sample, the clone carrying this T cell receptor (beta chain) turned up a few times. The target antigen is unknown. The TCR beta libraries were generated through quantitative 5'-RACE incorporating molecular barcodes. From the 5' RACE reads, TCRdb called clonotypes with MiXCR, one entry per CDR3 protein. The sample has around 490,000 distinct CDR3 sequences, approximately 5% seen once. The source of the sample is a study of CD8 T cells in ankylosing spondylitis. Overall study findings and caveats: Earlier studies detected some motif variants in reactive arthritis synovial fluid and blood. From matched ankylosing spondylitis synovial fluid, disease-linked clones were reportedly recovered at significantly enriched levels. Ankylosing spondylitis blood seemed to carry a telltale TCR beta motif made of several highly homologous variants. Disease-associated clones were CD8+ and fairly uncommon in peripheral blood.

The sequenced sample consisted of blood, either unsorted or a sorted T cell fraction (not recorded which). The sequence came from a male donor with ankylosing spondylitis.

The CDR3 sequence is CASSLVGGTGGGYTF. The CDR3 DNA follows: TGTGCCAGCAGCTTAGTAGGGGGGACAGGTGGTGGCTACACCTTC. The chain links TRBV7-9 to TRBJ1-2; 8 bases map to TRBD1. This CDR3 comprises 15 residues. The germline gives CDR1 SEHNR, CDR2 FQNEAQ (reference sequence). V lost 1 base and J lost 7; bases outside the gene matches: 8.